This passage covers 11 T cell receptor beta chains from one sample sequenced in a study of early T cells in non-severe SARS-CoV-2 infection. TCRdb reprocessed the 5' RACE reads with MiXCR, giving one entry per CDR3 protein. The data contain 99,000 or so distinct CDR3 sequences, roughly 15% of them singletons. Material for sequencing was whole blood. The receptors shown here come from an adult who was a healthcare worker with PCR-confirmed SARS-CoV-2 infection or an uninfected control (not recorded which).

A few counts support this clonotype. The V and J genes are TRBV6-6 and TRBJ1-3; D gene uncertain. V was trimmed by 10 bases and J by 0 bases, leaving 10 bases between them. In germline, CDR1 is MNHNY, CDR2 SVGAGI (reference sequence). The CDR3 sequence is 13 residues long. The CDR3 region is CATGGISGNTIYF. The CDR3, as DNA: TGTGCCACCGGTGGGATCTCTGGAAACACCATATATTTT.

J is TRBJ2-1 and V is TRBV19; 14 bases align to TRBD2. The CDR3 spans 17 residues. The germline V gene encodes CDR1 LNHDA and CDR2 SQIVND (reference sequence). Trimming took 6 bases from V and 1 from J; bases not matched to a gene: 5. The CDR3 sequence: CASRRGTSGSSYNEQFF. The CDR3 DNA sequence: TGTGCCAGTAGAAGAGGGACTAGCGGGAGTTCCTACAATGAGCAGTTCTTC.

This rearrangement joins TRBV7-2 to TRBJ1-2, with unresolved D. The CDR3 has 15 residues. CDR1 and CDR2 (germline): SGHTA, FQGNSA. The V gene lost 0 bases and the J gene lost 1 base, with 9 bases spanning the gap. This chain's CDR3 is CASSLAHGSNYGYTF. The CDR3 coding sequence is TGTGCCAGCAGCTTAGCGCATGGGAGTAACTATGGCTACACCTTC.

The CDR3 reads CASSPRSRNFDTDTQYF. CDR3 bases: TGTGCCAGCAGCCCCAGGAGCCGAAACTTTGACACAGATACGCAGTATTTT. This chain links TRBV7-2 with TRBJ2-3, with no clear D. The CDR3 runs 17 residues. CDR1 is SGHTA and CDR2 is FQGNSA in the germline V gene. Trimming took off 5 bases at V and 2 bases at J, with 20 bases between the two ends.

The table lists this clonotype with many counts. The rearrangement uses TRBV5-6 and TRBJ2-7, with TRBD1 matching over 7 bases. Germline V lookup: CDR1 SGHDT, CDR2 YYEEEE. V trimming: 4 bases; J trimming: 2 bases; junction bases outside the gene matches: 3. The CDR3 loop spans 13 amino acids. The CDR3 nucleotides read TGTGCCAGCAGCCCGGGGACAGCCTACGAGCAGTACTTC. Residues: CASSPGTAYEQYF.

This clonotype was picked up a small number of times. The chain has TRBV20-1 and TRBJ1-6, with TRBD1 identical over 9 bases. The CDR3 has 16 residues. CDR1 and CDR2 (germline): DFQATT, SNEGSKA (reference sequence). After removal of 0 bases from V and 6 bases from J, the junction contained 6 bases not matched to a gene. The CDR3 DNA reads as TGCAGTGCTAGAGATATCGGGACAGGGTTTAATTCACCCCTCCACTTT. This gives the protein CSARDIGTGFNSPLHF.

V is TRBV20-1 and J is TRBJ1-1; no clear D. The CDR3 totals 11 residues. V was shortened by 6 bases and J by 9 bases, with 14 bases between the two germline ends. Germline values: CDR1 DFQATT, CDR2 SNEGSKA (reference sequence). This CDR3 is CSAPTIRQAFF. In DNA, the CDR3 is TGCAGTGCCCCGACTATAAGGCAAGCTTTCTTT.

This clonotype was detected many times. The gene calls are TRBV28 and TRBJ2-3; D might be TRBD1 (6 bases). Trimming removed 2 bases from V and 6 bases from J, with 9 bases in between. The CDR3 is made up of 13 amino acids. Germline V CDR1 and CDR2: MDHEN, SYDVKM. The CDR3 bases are TGTGCCAGCAGTTTAAACAGGGCGGATACGCAGTATTTT. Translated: CASSLNRADTQYF.

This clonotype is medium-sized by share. The DNA for the CDR3 is TGTGCCAGCAGCTTAGACGGGGGGAAGACCCAGTACTTC. Translation: CASSLDGGKTQYF. The rearrangement joins TRBV7-9 to TRBJ2-5; 7 bases map to TRBD2. After removal of 1 base from V and 6 bases from J, the junction contained 2 bases not matched to a gene. The CDR3 runs 13 residues. The germline V gene encodes CDR1 SEHNR and CDR2 FQNEAQ (reference sequence).

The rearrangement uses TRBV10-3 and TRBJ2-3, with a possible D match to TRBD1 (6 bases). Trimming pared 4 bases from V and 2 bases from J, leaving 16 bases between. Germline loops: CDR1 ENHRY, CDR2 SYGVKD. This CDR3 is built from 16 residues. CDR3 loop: CAISAPRGTDTDTQYF. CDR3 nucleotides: TGTGCCATCAGTGCCCCTAGGGGGACCGACACAGATACGCAGTATTTT.

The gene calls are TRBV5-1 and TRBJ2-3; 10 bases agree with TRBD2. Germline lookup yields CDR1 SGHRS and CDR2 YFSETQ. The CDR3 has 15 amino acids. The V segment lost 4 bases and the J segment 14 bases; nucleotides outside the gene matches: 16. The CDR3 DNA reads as TGCGCCAGCAGCATGGGAGGACTAGCGGAAAGGAATTGGTATTTT. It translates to CASSMGGLAERNWYF.